These 2 T cell receptor beta chains were sequenced from one sample in a study of T-cell reconstitution after alpha-beta-depleted transplantation in children. Unique molecular identifiers were incorporated during preparation of the TCRbeta library. TCRdb re-derived calls from the PCR reads in MiXCR, one entry per CDR3 protein. The table has some 240,000 distinct CDR3 sequences, over 9.5% seen once; the top ten hold over 4.5%. Specimen: PBMCs from the stem cell graft donor, collected from the stem cell graft. The receptors were sampled from a human donor who donated a stem cell graft to a child with SCID.

This clonotype was seen repeatedly, ten times or more. The V call is TRBV13, the J call TRBJ2-3; TRBD1 matches at 7 bases. Trimming took 2 bases from V and 8 from J; bases not matched to a gene: 1. The germline CDR1 and CDR2 sequences are PRHDT and FYEKMQ (reference sequence). This CDR3 is 12 amino acids long. The DNA for the CDR3 is TGTGCCAGCAGCTTACGACAGGGTACGCAGTATTTT. Protein product: CASSLRQGTQYF.

This clonotype was seen many times. V gene TRBV27 combines with J gene TRBJ2-7, with 9 bases fitting TRBD1. CDR3 length equals 14 residues. The junction had 5 bases not matched to a gene; V was cut back by 5 bases and J by 3 bases. Germline CDR1 is MNHEY and CDR2 is SMNVEV (reference sequence). CDR3: CASSNRGRSYEQYF. The CDR3 bases are TGTGCCAGCAGTAACAGGGGGCGAAGCTACGAGCAGTACTTC.